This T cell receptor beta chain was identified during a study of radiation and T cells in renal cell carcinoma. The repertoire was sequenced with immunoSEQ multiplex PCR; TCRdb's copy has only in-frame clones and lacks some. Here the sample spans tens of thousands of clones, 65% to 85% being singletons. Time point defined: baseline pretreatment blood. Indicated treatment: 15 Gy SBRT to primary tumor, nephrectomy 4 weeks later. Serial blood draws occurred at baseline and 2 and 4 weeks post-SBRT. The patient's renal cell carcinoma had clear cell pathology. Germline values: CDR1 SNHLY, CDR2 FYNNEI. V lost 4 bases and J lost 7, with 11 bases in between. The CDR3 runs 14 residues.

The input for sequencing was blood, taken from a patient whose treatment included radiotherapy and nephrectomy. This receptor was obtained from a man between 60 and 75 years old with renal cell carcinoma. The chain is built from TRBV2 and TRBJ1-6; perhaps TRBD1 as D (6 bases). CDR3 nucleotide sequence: TGTGCCAGCAGTGCGGGACAAGTAAATTCACCCCTCCACTTT. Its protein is CASSAGQVNSPLHF.